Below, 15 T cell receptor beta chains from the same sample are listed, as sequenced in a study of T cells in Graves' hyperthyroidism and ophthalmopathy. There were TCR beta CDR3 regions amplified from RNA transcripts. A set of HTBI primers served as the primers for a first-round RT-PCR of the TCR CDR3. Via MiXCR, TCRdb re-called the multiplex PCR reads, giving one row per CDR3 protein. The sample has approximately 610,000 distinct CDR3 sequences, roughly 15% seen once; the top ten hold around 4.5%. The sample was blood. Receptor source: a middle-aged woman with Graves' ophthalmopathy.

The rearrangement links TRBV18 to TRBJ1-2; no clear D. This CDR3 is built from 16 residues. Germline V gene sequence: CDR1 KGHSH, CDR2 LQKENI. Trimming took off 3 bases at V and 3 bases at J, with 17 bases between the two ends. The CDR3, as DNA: TGTGCCAGCTCACCGGCTTTCCCGGCGGGCTACTATGGCTACACCTTC. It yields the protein CASSPAFPAGYYGYTF.

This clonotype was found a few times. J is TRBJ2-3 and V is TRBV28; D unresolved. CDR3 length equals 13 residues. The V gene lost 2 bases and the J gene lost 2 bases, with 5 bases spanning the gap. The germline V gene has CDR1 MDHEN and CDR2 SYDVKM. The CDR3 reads CASSLHNTDTQYF. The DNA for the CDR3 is TGTGCCAGCAGTTTACACAACACAGATACGCAGTATTTT.

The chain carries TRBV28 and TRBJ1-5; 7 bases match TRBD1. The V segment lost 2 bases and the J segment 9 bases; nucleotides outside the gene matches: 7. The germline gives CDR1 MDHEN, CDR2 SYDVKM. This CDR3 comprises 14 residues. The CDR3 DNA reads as TGTGCCAGCAGTTTAGGGGCAGGGGGGCCGCCCCAGCATTTT. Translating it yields CASSLGAGGPPQHF.

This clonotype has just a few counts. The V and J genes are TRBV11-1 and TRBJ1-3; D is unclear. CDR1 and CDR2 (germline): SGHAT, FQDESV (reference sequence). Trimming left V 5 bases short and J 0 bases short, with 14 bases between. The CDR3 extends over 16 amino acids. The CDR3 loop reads CASSSREPFSGNTIYF. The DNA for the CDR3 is TGTGCCAGCAGCAGCCGGGAGCCCTTCTCTGGAAACACCATATATTTT.

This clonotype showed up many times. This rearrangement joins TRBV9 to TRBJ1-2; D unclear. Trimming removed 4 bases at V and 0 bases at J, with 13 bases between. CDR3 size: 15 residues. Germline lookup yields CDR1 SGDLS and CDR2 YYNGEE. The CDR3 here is CASSLSPAPNYGYTF. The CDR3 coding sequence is TGTGCCAGCAGCCTTAGCCCAGCTCCTAACTATGGCTACACCTTC.

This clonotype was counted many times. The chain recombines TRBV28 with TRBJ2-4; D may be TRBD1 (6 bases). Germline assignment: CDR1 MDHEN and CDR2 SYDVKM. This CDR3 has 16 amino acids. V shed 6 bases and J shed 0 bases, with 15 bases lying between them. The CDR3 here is CASRRGSLPAKNIQYF. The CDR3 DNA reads TGTGCCAGCAGAAGGGGGAGCCTACCAGCCAAAAACATTCAGTACTTC. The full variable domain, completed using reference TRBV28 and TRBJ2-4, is DVKVTQSSRYLVKRTGEKVFLECVQDMDHENMFWYRQDPGLGLRLIYFSYDVKMKEKGDIPEGYSVSREKKERFSLILESASTNQTSMYLCASRRGSLPAKNIQYFGAGTRLSVL.

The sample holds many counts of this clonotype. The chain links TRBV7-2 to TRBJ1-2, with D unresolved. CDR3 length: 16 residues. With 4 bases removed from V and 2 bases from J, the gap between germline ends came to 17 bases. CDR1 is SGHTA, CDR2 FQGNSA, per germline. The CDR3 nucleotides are TGTGCCAGCAGCTATACTACACCGACTTGGAACTATGGCTACACCTTC. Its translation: CASSYTTPTWNYGYTF.

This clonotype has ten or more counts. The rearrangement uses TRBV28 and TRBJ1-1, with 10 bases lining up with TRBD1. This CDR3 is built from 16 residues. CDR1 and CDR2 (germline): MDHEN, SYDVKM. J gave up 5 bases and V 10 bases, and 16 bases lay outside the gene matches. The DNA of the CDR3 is TGTGCCAACCCGGCCGCGTTGGGACAGGGGCTTACTGAAGCTTTCTTT. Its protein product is CANPAALGQGLTEAFF. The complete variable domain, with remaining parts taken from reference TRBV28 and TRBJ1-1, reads DVKVTQSSRYLVKRTGEKVFLECVQDMDHENMFWYRQDPGLGLRLIYFSYDVKMKEKGDIPEGYSVSREKKERFSLILESASTNQTSMYLCANPAALGQGLTEAFFGQGTRLTVV.

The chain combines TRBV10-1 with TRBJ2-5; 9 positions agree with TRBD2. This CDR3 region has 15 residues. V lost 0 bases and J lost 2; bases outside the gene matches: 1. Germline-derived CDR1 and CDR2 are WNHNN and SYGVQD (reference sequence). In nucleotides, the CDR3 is TGCGCCAGCAGTGAGTCGGGACTAGCTCAAGAGACCCAGTACTTC. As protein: CASSESGLAQETQYF.

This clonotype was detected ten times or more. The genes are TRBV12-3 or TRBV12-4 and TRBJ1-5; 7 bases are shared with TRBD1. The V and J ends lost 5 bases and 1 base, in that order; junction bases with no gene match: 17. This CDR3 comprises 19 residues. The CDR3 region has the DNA TGTGCCAGCAGTCTTAAGGGGCCGACAGGGTTCGAAAGCAATCAGCCCCAGCATTTT. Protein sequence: CASSLKGPTGFESNQPQHF.

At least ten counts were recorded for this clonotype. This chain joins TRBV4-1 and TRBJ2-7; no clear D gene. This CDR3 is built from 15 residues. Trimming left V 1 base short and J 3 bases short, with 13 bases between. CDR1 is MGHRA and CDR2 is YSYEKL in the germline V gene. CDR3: CASSQGHGSRYEQYF. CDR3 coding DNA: TGCGCCAGCAGCCAAGGTCACGGATCTCGCTACGAGCAGTACTTC.

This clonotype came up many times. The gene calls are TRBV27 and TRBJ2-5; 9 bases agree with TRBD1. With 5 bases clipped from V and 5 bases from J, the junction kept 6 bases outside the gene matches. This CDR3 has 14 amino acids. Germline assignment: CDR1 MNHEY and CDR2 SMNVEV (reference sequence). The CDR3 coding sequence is TGTGCCAGCAGTACAGGGGGCGCGGGGGAGACCCAGTACTTC. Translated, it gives CASSTGGAGETQYF.

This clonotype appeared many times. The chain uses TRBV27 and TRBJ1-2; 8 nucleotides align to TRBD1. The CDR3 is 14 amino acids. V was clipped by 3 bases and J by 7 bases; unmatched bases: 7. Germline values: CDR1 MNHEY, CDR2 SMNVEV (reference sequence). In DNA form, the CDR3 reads TGTGCCAGCAGTTTCCAGGGGGCGGTGACTGGCTACACCTTC. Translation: CASSFQGAVTGYTF.

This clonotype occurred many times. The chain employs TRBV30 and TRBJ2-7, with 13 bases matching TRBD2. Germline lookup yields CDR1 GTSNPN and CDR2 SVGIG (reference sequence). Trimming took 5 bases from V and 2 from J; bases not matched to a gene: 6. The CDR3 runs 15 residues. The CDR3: CAWAWTSGSPYEQYF. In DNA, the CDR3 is TGTGCCTGGGCTTGGACTAGCGGGAGCCCCTACGAGCAGTACTTC.

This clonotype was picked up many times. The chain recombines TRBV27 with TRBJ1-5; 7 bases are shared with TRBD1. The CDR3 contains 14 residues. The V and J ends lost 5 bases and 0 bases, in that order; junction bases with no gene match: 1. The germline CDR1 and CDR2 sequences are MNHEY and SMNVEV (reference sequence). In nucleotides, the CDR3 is TGTGCCAGCAGTCAGGGGGATAGCAATCAGCCCCAGCATTTT. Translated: CASSQGDSNQPQHF.